A selection of T cell receptor beta chains follows, all from one sample in a study of blood T cell repertoires in COVID-19. The table came from immunoSEQ multiplex PCR; TCRdb's copy has only in-frame clones and leaves some out. The sample has under 500,000 clones, around 89% seen once. The source material was peripheral blood. The receptors originated from a woman aged 25 to 39 with acute or convalescent COVID-19. The CDR3 runs from the conserved cysteine through the conserved F or W. D genes are given only for firm matches. Not every row has a clone size; where given, it reads once, few, many or a size class.

TRBV28	.	TRBJ1-5	.	CASRGGNQPQHF	TGTGCCAGCAGGGGAGGGAATCAGCCCCAGCATTTT
TRBV19	.	TRBJ2-1	.	CASRKAGSYNEQFF	TGTGCCAGTAGGAAGGCGGGGTCCTACAATGAGCAGTTCTTC
TRBV6-2/TRBV6-3	.	TRBJ2-2	.	CASSQGFTGELFF	TGTGCCAGCAGTCAGGGATTCACCGGGGAGCTGTTTTTT
TRBV4-1	.	TRBJ2-5	.	CASSLMGLAVETQYF	TGCGCCAGCAGCCTAATGGGGCTGGCGGTGGAGACCCAGTACTTC
TRBV6-5	TRBD1	TRBJ2-1	.	CASSYTTGGLDNEQFF	TGTGCCAGCAGTTACACAACAGGGGGATTAGACAATGAGCAGTTCTTC
TRBV28	TRBD1	TRBJ1-4	.	CASSYRDRGNEKLFF	TGTGCCAGCAGTTACCGAGACAGGGGGAATGAAAAACTGTTTTTT
TRBV30	.	TRBJ2-5	.	CAWSRGRKETQYF	TGTGCCTGGAGTAGGGGCAGAAAAGAGACCCAGTACTTC
TRBV30	.	TRBJ1-4	.	CAWSTTNEKLFF	TGTGCCTGGTCCACAACTAATGAAAAACTGTTTTTT
TRBV29-1	.	TRBJ1-1	.	CSVEETSNTEAFF	TGCAGCGTTGAAGAGACTTCGAACACTGAAGCTTTCTTT
TRBV27	.	TRBJ2-7	many	CASSLSTASYEQYF	TGTGCCAGCAGTTTATCGACAGCCTCCTACGAGCAGTACTTC
TRBV5-6	TRBD1	TRBJ2-7	.	CASSPLTGTYEQYF	TGTGCCAGCAGCCCTCTGACAGGGACATACGAGCAGTACTTC
TRBV11-3	TRBD2	TRBJ2-1	.	CASSFRLAGLNEQFF	TGTGCCAGCAGCTTTAGACTAGCGGGGTTAAATGAGCAGTTCTTC
TRBV11-2	TRBD1	TRBJ2-7	few	CASSPRTGQPLGPREQYF	TGTGCCAGCAGCCCAAGGACAGGCCAGCCATTGGGGCCTAGAGAGCAGTACTTC
TRBV30	.	TRBJ1-6	.	CAWSEGYNSPLHF	TGTGCCTGGAGCGAGGGTTATAATTCACCCCTCCACTTT
TRBV29-1	.	TRBJ2-1	.	CSVGRGGEQFF	TGCAGCGTTGGGAGGGGGGGAGAGCAGTTCTTC
TRBV30	.	TRBJ1-5	.	CAWRRAAGQPQHF	TGTGCCTGGCGCCGGGCCGCGGGGCAGCCCCAGCATTTT
TRBV10-3	.	TRBJ2-3	.	CAITQGRVPSTDTQYF	TGTGCCATAACCCAGGGCCGGGTCCCTAGCACAGATACGCAGTATTTT
TRBV6-5	TRBD1	TRBJ2-7	once	CAASWGTAPYEQYF	TGTGCCGCATCCTGGGGGACAGCCCCCTACGAGCAGTACTTC
TRBV5-4	TRBD1	TRBJ2-5	.	CASSLGTYDRGGETQYF	TGTGCCAGCAGCTTGGGAACTTACGACAGGGGAGGAGAGACCCAGTACTTC
TRBV6-1	.	TRBJ2-3	once	CASSDERGAGILTDTQYF	TGTGCCAGCAGTGACGAAAGGGGCGCAGGGATCCTCACAGATACGCAGTATTTT
TRBV20-1	TRBD1	TRBJ1-6	once	CSASQGAYSPLHF	TGCAGTGCTAGTCAGGGGGCCTATTCACCCCTCCACTTT
TRBV7-9	.	TRBJ1-2	.	CASSHSGQAGYGYTF	TGTGCCAGCAGCCATAGCGGACAAGCGGGCTATGGCTACACCTTC
TRBV6-5	TRBD2	TRBJ2-7	.	CASSYREGLTYEQYF	TGTGCCAGCAGTTACAGGGAGGGACTCACCTACGAGCAGTACTTC
TRBV7-7	TRBD2	TRBJ2-7	.	CASSPGAGAYEQYF	TGTGCCAGCAGCCCCGGGGCGGGGGCCTACGAGCAGTACTTC
TRBV9	TRBD2	TRBJ2-3	.	CASSVVPGGGADTQYF	TGTGCCAGCAGCGTAGTGCCGGGCGGGGGGGCAGATACGCAGTATTTT
TRBV4-2	TRBD1	TRBJ2-1	.	CASSQDSGTVHYNEQFF	TGTGCCAGCAGCCAAGATTCGGGGACAGTCCACTACAATGAGCAGTTCTTC
TRBV11-2	TRBD1	TRBJ1-1	once	CASRWDRGVTEAFF	TGTGCCAGCAGATGGGACAGGGGGGTCACTGAAGCTTTCTTT
TRBV19	TRBD1	TRBJ1-5	.	CASKDRLDQPQHF	TGTGCCAGTAAGGACAGGTTAGATCAGCCCCAGCATTTT
TRBV24-1	TRBD1	TRBJ2-3	.	CATSTDRALGWDTQYF	TGTGCCACCAGTACTGACAGGGCGCTTGGTTGGGATACGCAGTATTTT
TRBV19	.	TRBJ1-1	.	CASSFGGAGSEAFF	TGTGCCAGTAGTTTTGGGGGGGCGGGATCTGAAGCTTTCTTT
TRBV5-5	TRBD1	TRBJ2-6	.	CASSLVGGAGANVLTF	TGTGCCAGCAGCTTGGTAGGGGGCGCTGGGGCCAACGTCCTGACTTTC
TRBV11-2	.	TRBJ1-1	.	CASSAAPRGREAFF	TGTGCCAGCAGCGCAGCCCCCAGGGGCCGTGAAGCTTTCTTT
TRBV19	TRBD1	TRBJ2-7	.	CASSISGTGSYEQYF	TGTGCCAGTAGTATCTCCGGGACAGGCTCCTACGAGCAGTACTTC
TRBV28	.	TRBJ1-1	.	CASSLGVSEAFF	TGTGCCAGCAGTTTAGGAGTCTCTGAAGCTTTCTTT
TRBV11-2	TRBD2	TRBJ2-3	.	CASSPYQGGGGVLTDTQYF	TGTGCCAGCAGCCCCTACCAGGGGGGCGGGGGGGTACTCACAGATACGCAGTATTTT
TRBV6-5	.	TRBJ2-1	.	CASSDSTLNEQFF	TGTGCCAGCAGTGACTCCACACTAAATGAGCAGTTCTTC
TRBV7-9	.	TRBJ1-2	.	CASSLVGDNNGYTF	TGTGCCAGCAGCTTAGTAGGGGACAATAACGGCTACACCTTC
TRBV7-7	TRBD2	TRBJ2-1	.	CASSLRLAGDEQFF	TGTGCCAGCAGCTTACGACTAGCTGGCGATGAGCAGTTCTTC
TRBV21-1	.	TRBJ1-6	.	CASSNRGQGNSPLHF	TGTGCCAGCAGCAACCGCGGACAGGGCAATTCACCCCTCCACTTT
TRBV19	TRBD2	TRBJ2-5	.	CASSIGAPSGGHQETQYF	TGTGCCAGTAGTATAGGGGCCCCTAGCGGGGGCCACCAAGAGACCCAGTACTTC
TRBV28	.	TRBJ2-2	.	CASSLAVKGELFF	TGTGCCAGCAGTTTGGCGGTCAAGGGGGAGCTGTTTTTT
TRBV20-1	.	TRBJ1-1	.	CSAAGDTEAFF	TGCAGTGCAGCCGGGGACACTGAAGCTTTCTTT
TRBV12-3/TRBV12-4	.	TRBJ2-3	once	CASSQGSGDSWYF	TGTGCCAGCAGTCAGGGTTCGGGGGACAGTTGGTATTTT
TRBV12-3/TRBV12-4	.	TRBJ1-2	.	CAAADFNYGYTF	TGTGCTGCAGCGGACTTTAACTATGGCTACACCTTC
TRBV24-1	TRBD2	TRBJ2-1	.	CATSDSRTSPEQFF	TGTGCCACCAGTGATTCCAGGACTAGCCCTGAGCAGTTCTTC
TRBV11-2	.	TRBJ2-7	few	CASSPQAVQPEQYF	TGTGCCAGCAGCCCCCAGGCTGTACAGCCCGAGCAGTACTTC
TRBV6-1	.	TRBJ2-1	.	CASSEAGAYNEQFF	TGTGCCAGCAGTGAAGCGGGGGCGTACAATGAGCAGTTCTTC
TRBV5-1	.	TRBJ2-5	once	CASSLMSPGLETQYF	TGCGCCAGCAGCTTGATGTCACCAGGGTTAGAGACCCAGTACTTC
TRBV20-1	.	TRBJ1-3	.	CSASSDSYYSGNTIYF	TGCAGTGCTAGTAGTGACAGCTACTACTCTGGAAACACCATATATTTT
TRBV27	TRBD1	TRBJ2-5	.	CASRGSGGGETQYF	TGTGCCAGCAGGGGATCAGGGGGTGGCGAGACCCAGTACTTC